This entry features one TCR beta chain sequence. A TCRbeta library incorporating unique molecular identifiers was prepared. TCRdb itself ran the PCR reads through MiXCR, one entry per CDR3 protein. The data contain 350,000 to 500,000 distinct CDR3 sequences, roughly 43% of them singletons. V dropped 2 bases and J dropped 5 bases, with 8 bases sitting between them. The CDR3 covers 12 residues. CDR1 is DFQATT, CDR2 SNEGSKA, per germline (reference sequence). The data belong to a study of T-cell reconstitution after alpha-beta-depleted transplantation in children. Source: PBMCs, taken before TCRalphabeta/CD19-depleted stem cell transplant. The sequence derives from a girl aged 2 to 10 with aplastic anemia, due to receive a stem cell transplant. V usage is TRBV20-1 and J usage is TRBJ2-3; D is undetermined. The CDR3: CSARSLLDTQYF. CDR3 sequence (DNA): TGCAGTGCTAGATCCCTGTTAGATACGCAGTATTTT.